These 25 T cell receptor beta chains originate from one sample sequenced in a study of cytomegalovirus exposure and HLA in healthy donors. PCR used 60 Vbeta primers and 13 Jbeta primers. Profiled with immunoSEQ multiplex PCR; TCRdb holds only in-frame clones, not every one. In the table there are fewer than 200,000 clones, 65% to 85% of which are singletons. Sample: PBMCs. All receptors derive from a woman in her fifties or sixties in good health and CMV-seropositive.

The V gene is TRBV6-1, the J gene TRBJ2-7, with 7 bases fitting TRBD1. Per germline, CDR1 MNHNS and CDR2 SASEGT. J was trimmed by 0 bases and V by 11 bases; bases with no gene match: 4. The CDR3 extends over 12 amino acids. For the CDR3, the DNA is TGTGCCGGCCAGGGGGACTCCTACGAGCAGTACTTC. This gives the protein CAGQGDSYEQYF.

The J gene is TRBJ1-5, the V gene TRBV7-6, with TRBD1 identical over 9 bases. Per the germline V gene, CDR1 is SGHVS and CDR2 is FNYEAQ. After removal of 2 bases from V and 5 bases from J, the junction contained 1 base not matched to a gene. The CDR3 has 14 residues. The DNA for the CDR3 is TGTGCCAGCAGCTTAAACAGGGGGCATCAGCCCCAGCATTTT. Its translation: CASSLNRGHQPQHF.

The chain joins TRBV7-9 to TRBJ2-3; 7 bases fit TRBD2. Germline CDR1 reads SEHNR; CDR2 reads FQNEAQ (reference sequence). The CDR3 is 15 residues long. The V and J ends lost 2 bases and 4 bases, in that order; junction bases with no gene match: 6. DNA for the CDR3: TGTGCCAGCAGCTTAACGGGAGGAGGGCCAGATACGCAGTATTTT. Translated, it gives CASSLTGGGPDTQYF.

Note on this clone: Other DNA sequences in this specimen translate into the identical CDR3. The V and J genes are TRBV5-1 and TRBJ2-1; D unresolved. CDR1 is SGHRS, CDR2 YFSETQ, per germline. V lost 0 bases and J 3 bases, leaving 4 bases between the germline ends. The CDR3 has 13 residues. CDR3 bases: TGCGCCAGCAGCTTGGACAGCTACAATGAGCAGTTCTTC. Translated, it gives CASSLDSYNEQFF.

This clone was counted only a few times. J is TRBJ1-1 and V is TRBV7-6, with D possibly TRBD1 on 5 matching bases. Trimming left V 5 bases short and J 0 bases short, with 13 bases between. Looked up from germline, CDR1 is SGHVS and CDR2 is FNYEAQ. This CDR3 contains 15 residues. The CDR3 is CASSPPVTVNTEAFF. CDR3 in DNA: TGTGCCAGCAGCCCACCCGTGACAGTGAACACTGAAGCTTTCTTT.

The chain uses TRBV4-3 and TRBJ1-1; TRBD1 matches at 7 bases. The J segment lost 7 bases and the V segment lost 0 bases, leaving 14 bases of the junction unmatched. CDR1 is LGHNA and CDR2 is YSLEER in the germline V gene. This CDR3 is 17 amino acids long. The CDR3 DNA is TGCGCCAGCAGCCAAGATGCTAGCGGGGCAGGGGGACTTGAAGCTTTCTTT. Its translation: CASSQDASGAGGLEAFF.

The V gene is TRBV27, the J gene TRBJ2-1; 10 bases are a match to TRBD1. V gave up 3 bases and J gave up 7 bases; unmatched junction bases: 6. Germline V gene lookup returns CDR1 MNHEY and CDR2 SMNVEV (reference sequence). The CDR3 covers 15 residues. The DNA of the CDR3 is TGTGCCAGCAGTTTGGGACAGGGGAGGTTGAATGAGCAGTTCTTC. Translated, it gives CASSLGQGRLNEQFF.

This chain joins TRBV5-4 and TRBJ1-1, with D perhaps matching TRBD1 (6 bases). This CDR3 contains 15 residues. CDR1 is SGHNT, CDR2 YYREEE, per germline (reference sequence). Trimming cost V 3 bases and J 3 bases, with 15 bases left between them. Written as DNA, the CDR3 is TGTGCCAGCAGCTCGAAAGGGGGTTCGGACACTGAAGCTTTCTTT. Translated, it gives CASSSKGGSDTEAFF.

This chain uses TRBV10-3 with TRBJ2-1, with 8 bases matching TRBD2. The CDR3 is made up of 17 amino acids. The V gene's germline CDR1 is ENHRY and CDR2 SYGVKD. The J segment lost 10 bases and the V segment lost 2 bases, leaving 16 bases of the junction unmatched. CDR3 in DNA: TGTGCCATCAGTGAGGGGGGGACTAGTGGGTCCGTTCGAGAGCAGTTCTTC. Amino acid sequence: CAISEGGTSGSVREQFF.

The rearrangement links TRBV11-1 to TRBJ2-1; TRBD2 might be the D (6 bases). The germline CDR1 and CDR2 sequences are SGHAT and FQDESV (reference sequence). There are 14 residues in the CDR3. Trimming took 5 bases from V and 7 from J, leaving 15 bases between them. The CDR3 region has the DNA TGTGCCAGCAGCCCCCAGCGGGCAGGAAATGAGCAGTTCTTC. As protein: CASSPQRAGNEQFF.

The rearrangement uses TRBV5-1 and TRBJ2-5; 14 nucleotides agree with TRBD2. With V trimmed by 0 bases and J by 5 bases, 6 bases remained unmatched. The germline CDR1 and CDR2 sequences are SGHRS and YFSETQ. This CDR3 has 17 amino acids. CDR3 nucleotide sequence: TGCGCCAGCAGCTTGGAAAGGGGACTAGCGGGAGTGGAGACCCAGTACTTC. It translates to CASSLERGLAGVETQYF.

Only one count was recorded for this clone. This sequence joins TRBV18 and TRBJ2-7; D uncertain. V was trimmed by 3 bases and J by 8 bases, leaving 14 bases between them. Germline CDR1 is KGHSH and CDR2 is LQKENI. The CDR3 totals 13 residues. DNA of the CDR3: TGTGCCAGCTCACCCTCGCCTAACACTAAGCAGTACTTC. Translating gives CASSPSPNTKQYF. Full variable domain (outside the CDR3, taken from reference TRBV18 and TRBJ2-7): NAGVMQNPRHLVRRRGQEARLRCSPMKGHSHVYWYRQLPEEGLKFMVYLQKENIIDESGMPKERFSAEFPKEGPSILRIQQVVRGDSAAYFCASSPSPNTKQYFGPGTRLTVT.

The rearrangement joins TRBV9 to TRBJ2-3; D not resolved. Trimming removed 0 bases at V and 0 bases at J, with 11 bases between. The CDR3 spans 16 residues. Germline V gene lookup returns CDR1 SGDLS and CDR2 YYNGEE. CDR3 loop: CASSVDGGDSTDTQYF. In DNA form, the CDR3 reads TGTGCCAGCAGCGTAGACGGCGGTGATAGCACAGATACGCAGTATTTT.

This chain uses TRBV20-1 with TRBJ1-2, with D unresolved. Germline lookup yields CDR1 DFQATT and CDR2 SNEGSKA (reference sequence). The CDR3 runs 10 residues. Trimming removed 5 bases at V and 6 bases at J, with 7 bases between. The CDR3 loop is CSAFSDGYTF. For the CDR3, the DNA is TGCAGTGCTTTCTCGGATGGCTACACCTTC.

V gene TRBV5-6 combines with J gene TRBJ2-7, with 7 bases matching TRBD2. CDR3 length: 15 amino acids. The germline V gene encodes CDR1 SGHDT and CDR2 YYEEEE. V lost 4 bases and J lost 2; bases outside the gene matches: 9. This CDR3 reads CASSRGGGGTYEQYF. The CDR3 DNA sequence: TGTGCCAGCAGCCGGGGTGGGGGGGGTACCTACGAGCAGTACTTC.

The rearrangement joins TRBV27 to TRBJ2-3; D gene unclear. Germline CDR1 MNHEY, CDR2 SMNVEV (reference sequence). The CDR3 contains 12 residues. V was pared by 6 bases and J by 6 bases, with 10 bases between. The CDR3 DNA reads as TGTGCCAGCAGCCAAACGGTGGATACGCAGTATTTT. This encodes CASSQTVDTQYF.

The chain couples TRBV6-1 to TRBJ2-7; TRBD1 is a possible D gene (5 bases). Germline CDR1 is MNHNS and CDR2 is SASEGT. V was trimmed by 1 base and J by 5 bases, leaving 15 bases between them. CDR3 length equals 15 residues. The CDR3 nucleotides are TGTGCCAGCAGTGAAGTGTGGCAGGGAAGTGACGAGCAGTACTTC. Translation: CASSEVWQGSDEQYF.

This CDR3 is CASSTQGSGNTIYF. The CDR3 nucleotides are TGTGCCAGCAGCACACAGGGCTCTGGAAACACCATATATTTT. The J gene is TRBJ1-3, the V gene TRBV9, with D maybe TRBD1 (6 bases). CDR3 size: 14 residues. Germline CDR1 and CDR2: SGDLS and YYNGEE. Trimming stripped 4 bases from V and 0 bases from J, with 8 bases between.

J is TRBJ2-5 and V is TRBV5-4; D is ambiguous. This CDR3 spans 11 amino acids. Germline V CDR1 and CDR2: SGHNT, YYREEE (reference sequence). With 1 base removed from V and 5 bases from J, the gap between germline ends came to 3 bases. The CDR3 nucleotides are TGTGCCAGCAGCTTGAGCGAGACCCAGTACTTC. This codes for CASSLSETQYF.

The rearrangement joins TRBV11-3 to TRBJ1-1; no reliable D call. This CDR3 has 13 residues. The V gene's germline CDR1 is SGHNT and CDR2 YENEEA. The V end was cut by 4 bases, the J end by 3 bases, with 9 bases between. The CDR3 nucleotides are TGTGCCAGCAGCTCCTCTAGAGACACTGAAGCTTTCTTT. Translated, it gives CASSSSRDTEAFF. Variable domain in full (rest from reference TRBV11-3 and TRBJ1-1): EAGVVQSPRYKIIEKKQPVAFWCNPISGHNTLYWYLQNLGQGPELLIRYENEEAVDDSQLPKDRFSAERLKGVDSTLKIQPAELGDSAVYLCASSSSRDTEAFFGQGTRLTVV.

The V call is TRBV5-5, the J call TRBJ1-2; D not certain. Trimming pared 0 bases from V and 2 bases from J, leaving 17 bases between. CDR1 is SGHKS, CDR2 YYEKEE, per germline (reference sequence). The CDR3 runs to 17 residues. The CDR3 bases are TGTGCCAGCAGCTTGGTCCAGGAATCCCTCTTCAACTATGGCTACACCTTC. Encoded protein: CASSLVQESLFNYGYTF.

This clone was recorded a few times. The V and J genes are TRBV19 and TRBJ1-1; 8 positions agree with TRBD1. The CDR3 spans 13 residues. Germline CDR1 is LNHDA and CDR2 is SQIVND (reference sequence). V lost 6 bases and J lost 3; bases outside the gene matches: 3. CDR3 DNA sequence: TGTGCCAGTAGGACGACAGGGGACACTGAAGCTTTCTTT. Protein: CASRTTGDTEAFF.

CDR3 region: CASSEGLADSYEQYF. The CDR3 DNA is TGTGCCAGCAGTGAAGGACTAGCTGACTCCTACGAGCAGTACTTC. The chain employs TRBV2 and TRBJ2-7; 7 bases agree with TRBD2. The CDR3 contains 15 residues. V was pared by 1 base and J by 0 bases, with 3 bases of the junction left unmatched. CDR1 SNHLY and CDR2 FYNNEI come from the germline V gene.

In this sample, this clone turned up a few times. The genes are TRBV7-8 and TRBJ2-3; D uncertain. The CDR3 has 13 amino acids. Germline V gives CDR1 SGHVS, CDR2 FQNEAQ. V was cut by 4 bases and J by 3 bases, with 8 bases left in between. The CDR3, as DNA: TGTGCCAGCAGCTCTGGCCCGACAGATACGCAGTATTTT. Encoded protein: CASSSGPTDTQYF.

The chain uses TRBV27 and TRBJ1-2; D possibly corresponds to TRBD1 (5 bases). Germline assignment: CDR1 MNHEY and CDR2 SMNVEV (reference sequence). The germline V and J ends were trimmed by 9 bases and 0 bases, with 11 bases remaining between them. The CDR3 totals 13 residues. The CDR3 here is CASSHRPNYGYTF. In DNA form, the CDR3 reads TGTGCCAGTAGCCACAGGCCTAACTATGGCTACACCTTC.